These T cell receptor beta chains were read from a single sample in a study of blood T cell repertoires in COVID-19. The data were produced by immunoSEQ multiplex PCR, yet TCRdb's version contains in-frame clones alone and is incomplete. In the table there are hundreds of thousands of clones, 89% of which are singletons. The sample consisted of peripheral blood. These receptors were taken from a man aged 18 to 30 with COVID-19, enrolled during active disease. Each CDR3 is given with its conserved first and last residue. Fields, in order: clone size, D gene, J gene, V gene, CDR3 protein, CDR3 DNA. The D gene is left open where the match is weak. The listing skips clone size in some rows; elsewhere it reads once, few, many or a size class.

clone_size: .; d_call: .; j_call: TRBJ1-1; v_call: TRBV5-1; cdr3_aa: CASSLIEENTEAFF; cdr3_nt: TGCGCCAGCAGCTTGATCGAGGAGAACACTGAAGCTTTCTTT
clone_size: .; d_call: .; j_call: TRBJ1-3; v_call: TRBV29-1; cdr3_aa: CSVEIGGDTIYF; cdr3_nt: TGCAGCGTTGAGATAGGAGGAGACACCATATATTTT
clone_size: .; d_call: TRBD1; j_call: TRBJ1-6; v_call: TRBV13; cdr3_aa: CASSSDRGRGSPLHF; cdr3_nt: TGTGCCAGCAGCTCGGACAGGGGCAGAGGTTCACCCCTCCACTTT
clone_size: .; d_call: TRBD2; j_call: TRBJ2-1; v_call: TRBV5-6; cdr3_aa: CASSPVGLPYNEQFF; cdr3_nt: TGTGCCAGCAGCCCCGTGGGACTACCATACAATGAGCAGTTCTTC
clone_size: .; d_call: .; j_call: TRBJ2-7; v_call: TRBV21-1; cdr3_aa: CASRPTSSYEQYF; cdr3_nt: TGTGCCAGCCGGCCGACTAGCTCCTACGAGCAGTACTTC
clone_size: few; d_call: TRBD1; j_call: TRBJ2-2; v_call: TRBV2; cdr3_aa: CASSQGAETGELFF; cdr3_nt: TGTGCCAGTTCCCAGGGGGCAGAGACCGGGGAGCTGTTTTTT
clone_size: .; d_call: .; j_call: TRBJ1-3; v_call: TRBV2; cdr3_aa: CASRGDSSGNTIYF; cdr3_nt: TGTGCCAGCAGGGGTGACAGCTCTGGAAACACCATATATTTT
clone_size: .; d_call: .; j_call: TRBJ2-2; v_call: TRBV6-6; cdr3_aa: CASSYSKLTNTGELFF; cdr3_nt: TGTGCCAGCAGTTACTCGAAGCTGACGAACACCGGGGAGCTGTTTTTT
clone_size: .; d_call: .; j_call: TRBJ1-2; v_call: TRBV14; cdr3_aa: CASSRRSPGGYTF; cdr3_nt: TGTGCCAGCAGCCGACGATCACCGGGAGGCTACACCTTC
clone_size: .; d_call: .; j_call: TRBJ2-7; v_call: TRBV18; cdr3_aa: CASSPRGTESRQYF; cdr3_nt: TGTGCCAGCTCACCCCGGGGGACGGAAAGTAGGCAGTACTTC
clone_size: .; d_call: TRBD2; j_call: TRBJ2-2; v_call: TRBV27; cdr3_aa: CASSFGTSGPGELFF; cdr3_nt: TGTGCCAGCAGTTTTGGGACTAGCGGTCCCGGGGAGCTGTTTTTT
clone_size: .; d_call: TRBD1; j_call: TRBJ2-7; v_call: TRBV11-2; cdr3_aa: CASSLADRGGREQYF; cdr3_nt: TGTGCCAGCAGCTTAGCGGACAGGGGAGGACGCGAGCAGTACTTC
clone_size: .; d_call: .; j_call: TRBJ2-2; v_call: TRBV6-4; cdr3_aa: CASSLSESGELFF; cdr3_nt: TGTGCCAGCAGCCTTAGCGAAAGCGGGGAGCTGTTTTTT
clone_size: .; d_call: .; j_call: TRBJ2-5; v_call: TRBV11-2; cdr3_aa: CASSFGEYQETQYF; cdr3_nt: TGTGCCAGCAGCTTCGGGGAGTACCAAGAGACCCAGTACTTC
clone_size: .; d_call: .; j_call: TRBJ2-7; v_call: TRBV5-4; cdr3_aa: CASSFKGLEFEQYF; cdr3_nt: TGTGCCAGCAGCTTTAAGGGACTGGAATTTGAGCAGTACTTC
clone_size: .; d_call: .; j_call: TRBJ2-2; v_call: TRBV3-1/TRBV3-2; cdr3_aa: CASSQGIGELFF; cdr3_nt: TGTGCCAGCAGCCAAGGTATCGGGGAGCTGTTTTTT
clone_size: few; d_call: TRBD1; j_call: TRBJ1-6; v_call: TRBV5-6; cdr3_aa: CASSFMDRGGDSPLHF; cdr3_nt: TGTGCCAGCAGCTTTATGGACAGGGGCGGGGATTCACCCCTCCACTTT
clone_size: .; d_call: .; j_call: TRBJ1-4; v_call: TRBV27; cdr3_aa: CASSLSGNHNEKLFF; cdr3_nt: TGTGCCAGCAGTTTGTCCGGGAACCATAATGAAAAACTGTTTTTT
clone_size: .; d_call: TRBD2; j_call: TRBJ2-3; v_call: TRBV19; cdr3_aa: CASSSTPTPSGSTDTQYF; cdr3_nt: TGTGCCAGTAGTAGTACCCCGACCCCTAGCGGTAGCACAGATACGCAGTATTTT
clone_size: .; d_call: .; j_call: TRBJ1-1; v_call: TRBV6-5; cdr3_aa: CASRKQGNTEAFF; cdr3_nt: TGTGCCAGCAGGAAACAGGGGAACACTGAAGCTTTCTTT
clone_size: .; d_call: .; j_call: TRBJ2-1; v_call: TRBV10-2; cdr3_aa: CASREYGEQFF; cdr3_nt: TGCGCCAGTCGGGAGTACGGAGAGCAGTTCTTC
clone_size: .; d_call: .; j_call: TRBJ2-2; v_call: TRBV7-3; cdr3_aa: CASSLSLAAGELFF; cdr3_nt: TGTGCCAGCAGCTTAAGCCTAGCAGCCGGGGAGCTGTTTTTT
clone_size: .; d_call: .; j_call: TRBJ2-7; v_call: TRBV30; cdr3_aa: CAWGAARGQYF; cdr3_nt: TGTGCCTGGGGGGCGGCCCGTGGGCAGTACTTC
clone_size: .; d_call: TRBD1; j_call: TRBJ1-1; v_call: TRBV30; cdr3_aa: CAWRTPGTGVTEAFF; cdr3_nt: TGTGCCTGGAGAACCCCCGGGACAGGGGTCACTGAAGCTTTCTTT
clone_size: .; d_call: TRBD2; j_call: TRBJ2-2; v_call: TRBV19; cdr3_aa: CASSIEGTSGGPNTGELFF; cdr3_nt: TGTGCCAGTAGTATAGAAGGGACTAGCGGGGGGCCAAACACCGGGGAGCTGTTTTTT
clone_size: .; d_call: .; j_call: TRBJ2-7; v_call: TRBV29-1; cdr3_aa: CSAIKLRDTKYEQYF; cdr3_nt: TGCAGCGCTATAAAACTCCGGGACACAAAATACGAGCAGTACTTC
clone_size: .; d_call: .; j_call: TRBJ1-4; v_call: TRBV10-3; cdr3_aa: CAISPGERKEKLFF; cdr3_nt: TGTGCCATCAGTCCGGGGGAGAGGAAGGAAAAACTGTTTTTT
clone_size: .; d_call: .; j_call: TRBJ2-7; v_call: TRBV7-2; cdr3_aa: CASSLGMARTGGEQYF; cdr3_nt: TGTGCCAGCAGCTTAGGTATGGCTAGGACCGGAGGTGAGCAGTACTTC
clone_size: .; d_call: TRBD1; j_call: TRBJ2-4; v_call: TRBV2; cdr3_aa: CASSLDRGNIQYF; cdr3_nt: TGTGCCAGCAGCCTAGACAGGGGAAACATTCAGTACTTC